The clone carrying this TCR beta chain was observed at least ten times. Its antigen remains unidentified. The junction departs from germline at one end; a sequencing error may be responsible. These data originate in a study of molecular identifiers for immune sequencing clone quantification. A CD8+CD4-CCR7+CD45RA+ phenotype served as the sorting definition for naive CD8 T cells. There are 12 residues in the CDR3. Germline lookup yields CDR1 MDHEN and CDR2 SYDVKM. Previously described methods with listed TCR primers produced the bulk TCR libraries. TCRdb itself ran the PCR reads through MiXCR, one entry per CDR3 protein. Here the sample spans about 510,000 distinct CDR3 sequences, about 25% being singletons. General study results and limits: Shared barcodes on identical TCR molecules could underestimate the sizes of highly expanded clones. Whereas naive cells kept under 1% of molecules in clones above 20 RNA copies, such clones held over 99% in effectors.

The receptor's source is a human donor in good health. Some libraries in this study had Jurkat cell RNA spiked in. Source material: naive CD8+ T cells from blood, with Jurkat cell RNA spiked in. As to subset: FACS-sorted CD8+CD4-CCR7+CD45RA+ naive T cells. The chain carries TRBV28 and TRBJ2-1, with D perhaps given as TRBD1 or TRBD2 (5 bases each). In DNA form, the CDR3 reads TGTGCCAGCAGTTTAGATGGGACCCCCAAGACGTTC. As protein: CASSLDGTPKTF.